These 5 T cell receptor beta chains share one sample of origin, sequenced in a study of T cells in Graves' hyperthyroidism and ophthalmopathy. The source material, RNA transcripts, was used to amplify TCR beta CDR3 regions. When the TCR CDR3 underwent first-round RT-PCR, the HTBI primer set was used. In TCRdb, the multiplex PCR reads were re-called with MiXCR into one record per CDR3 protein. This table has around 350,000 distinct CDR3 sequences, 15% to 20% appearing once. Sequenced material: blood. These receptors were taken from a woman in her late teens or twenties with Graves' hyperthyroidism.

The chain links TRBV6-1 to TRBJ1-1; D possibly corresponds to TRBD1 (6 bases). The CDR3 runs to 13 residues. V was clipped by 2 bases and J by 5 bases, with 9 bases between them. Germline CDR1 and CDR2: MNHNS and SASEGT. CDR3 sequence: CASSEYDRTEAFF. For the CDR3, the DNA is TGTGCCAGCAGTGAATACGACAGGACTGAAGCTTTCTTT.

This clonotype was detected many times. The chain joins TRBV5-1 to TRBJ2-5, with 10 nucleotides matching TRBD1. The J segment lost 0 bases and the V segment lost 4 bases, leaving 6 bases of the junction unmatched. Germline values: CDR1 SGHRS, CDR2 YFSETQ. The CDR3 consists of 16 residues. CDR3 amino acids: CASSLGTGAYQETQYF. CDR3 bases: TGCGCCAGCAGCCTGGGGACAGGGGCGTACCAAGAGACCCAGTACTTC.

This clonotype was counted many times. The chain couples TRBV24-1 to TRBJ1-1, with 7 bases lining up with TRBD1. J lost 8 bases, V lost 2 bases, and 10 bases had no gene match. The germline gives CDR1 KGHDR, CDR2 SFDVKD. This CDR3 is 15 amino acids long. CDR3 bases: TGTGCCACCAGTGATTCCGCAGGGGCAGGGGGAGAAGCTTTCTTT. Amino acids: CATSDSAGAGGEAFF.

The chain combines TRBV12-3 or TRBV12-4 with TRBJ2-5; a possible D gene is TRBD1 (5 bases). This CDR3 spans 11 amino acids. Deletions cut 6 bases from V and 7 bases from J, with 9 bases between. CDR3 loop: CASSRAWTQYF. Here the CDR3 DNA reads TGTGCCAGCAGCAGGGCCTGGACCCAGTACTTC.

The V and J genes are TRBV6-2 or TRBV6-3 and TRBJ2-7; D is ambiguous. Germline V lookup: CDR1 MNHEY, CDR2 SVGEGT. V was clipped by 1 base and J by 4 bases, with 14 bases between them. The length of the CDR3 is 15 residues. The CDR3 region has the DNA TGTGCCAGCAGTTACTTAGGTTTCTTGGCGTACGAGCAGTACTTC. Translation: CASSYLGFLAYEQYF.